Below, one T cell receptor beta chain is given with its context. Its antigen is currently unknown. At the end of approximately 10 days of culture, CD4+ T cells were isolated. It was two doses of either the BNT162b2 or mRNA-1273 vaccine that participants received. Each vaccine recipient was nucleocapsid antibody negative and had no prior SARS-CoV-2 infection. The table came from immunoSEQ multiplex PCR; TCRdb's copy has only in-frame clones and leaves some out. The repertoire has tens of thousands of clones, roughly 74% of them found once; the top ten carry 2% to 2.5%. The sample originates from a study of vaccination effects on CD4 cells after COVID-19. Findings and caveats of the study: Only a single clone (1 of 255 vaccine-induced clones in healthy vaccinees) cross-reacted with common cold coronaviruses.

The receptor was derived from a human donor who received a COVID-19 vaccine. Sequences were derived from CD4+ T cells from PBMCs cultured without peptide, sampled after COVID-19 vaccination.

The CDR3 spells CASSSRQGAETGELFF. As DNA, the CDR3 is TGTGCCAGCAGCTCAAGACAGGGGGCCGAAACCGGGGAGCTGTTTTTT. The rearrangement joins TRBV7-3 to TRBJ2-2; 10 bases are shared with TRBD1. This CDR3 is 16 amino acids long. Germline lookup yields CDR1 SGHTA and CDR2 FQGTGA. J was trimmed by 5 bases and V by 4 bases; bases with no gene match: 7.